This passage covers 18 T cell receptor beta chains from one sample sequenced in a study of T cells after yellow fever vaccination (dated by TCRdb to about 2019). The sample's treatment or condition, from its label and the paper: live attenuated yellow fever vaccine strain. Receptor amplification or capture employed 5' RACE. Sequencing instrument: Illumina NovaSeq 6000. In-frame beta chains were kept once TCRdb had trimmed the public reads at Q25 with fastp and called clones with MiXCR. Rows matching on CDR3 protein sequence are summarized as one entry with the most common DNA and genes. Here the sample has roughly 320,000 distinct CDR3 sequences; around 10% occur a single time. The top ten clonotypes cover 3% to 3.5% of the sample. Specimen: CD4+ T cells sorted from PBMCs, collected 45 days after the yellow fever booster vaccination. The receptors stem from a man between 18 and 29 years old who received the YFV17D yellow fever vaccine.

The V gene is TRBV7-9, the J gene TRBJ2-1, with 8 bases aligning to TRBD1. The CDR3 is made up of 15 amino acids. The V gene end was trimmed by 5 bases and the J gene end by 3 bases; junction bases not matched to a gene: 6. CDR1 is SEHNR, CDR2 FQNEAQ, per germline (reference sequence). As DNA, the CDR3 is TGTGCCAGCAGCCCAAGAGGACAGGGCTACAATGAGCAGTTCTTC. Encoded protein: CASSPRGQGYNEQFF.

In this sample, this clonotype turned up a few times. The chain recombines TRBV28 with TRBJ2-5; D is perhaps TRBD2 (5 bases). The CDR3 has 15 amino acids. V dropped 4 bases and J dropped 3 bases, with 15 bases sitting between them. From germline, CDR1 is MDHEN and CDR2 SYDVKM. The CDR3 sequence is CASSYGPAVKETQYF. In DNA form, the CDR3 reads TGTGCCAGCAGTTACGGCCCAGCGGTGAAAGAGACCCAGTACTTC.

This clonotype was seen repeatedly, ten times or more. The chain combines TRBV7-2 with TRBJ2-1; TRBD1 or TRBD2 may be the D gene (6 bases each). CDR1 SGHTA and CDR2 FQGNSA come from the germline V gene. V lost 5 bases and J 8 bases, leaving 16 bases between the germline ends. This CDR3 is 14 amino acids long. In nucleotides, the CDR3 is TGTGCCAGCAGCCCCCCGGGGGCGGGCTATGAGCAGTTCTTC. It codes for CASSPPGAGYEQFF.

This clonotype was seen more than once but under ten times. The V gene is TRBV7-2, the J gene TRBJ1-1; D unclear. Trimming left V 3 bases short and J 8 bases short, with 13 bases between. The germline V gene has CDR1 SGHTA and CDR2 FQGNSA. There are 13 residues in the CDR3. CDR3 in amino acids: CASSFELRVEAFF. CDR3 bases: TGTGCCAGCAGCTTTGAACTGAGGGTCGAAGCTTTCTTT.

The genes are TRBV30 and TRBJ2-1, with a weak D call TRBD1 (6 bases). CDR3 length equals 13 residues. V lost 3 bases to trimming and J lost 15 bases, with 21 bases between them. The germline CDR1 and CDR2 sequences are GTSNPN and SVGIG (reference sequence). The CDR3 sequence is CAWSRTGTRLRFF. CDR3 in DNA: TGTGCCTGGAGCCGGACCGGGACACGTTTGCGGTTCTTC.

The chain carries TRBV6-2 or TRBV6-3 and TRBJ2-4; 15 bases map to TRBD2. The length of the CDR3 is 19 residues. CDR1 is MNHEY and CDR2 is SVGEGT in the germline V gene. V trimming: 6 bases; J trimming: 2 bases; junction bases outside the gene matches: 11. Here the CDR3 DNA reads TGTGCCAGCAGCCGCTCCGGACTAGCGGGGGGGCAGCCCAAAAACATTCAGTACTTC. This codes for CASSRSGLAGGQPKNIQYF.

This clonotype was counted at least ten times. The genes are TRBV5-1 and TRBJ2-1; 11 positions agree with TRBD2. The V gene end was trimmed by 1 base and the J gene end by 3 bases; junction bases not matched to a gene: 3. CDR1 is SGHRS, CDR2 YFSETQ, per germline. This CDR3 spans 16 amino acids. Here the CDR3 reads CASSLTGTSGYNEQFF. The CDR3, as DNA: TGCGCCAGCAGCTTGACCGGGACTAGCGGCTACAATGAGCAGTTCTTC.

This clonotype was seen only a few times. The gene calls are TRBV25-1 and TRBJ1-1; maybe TRBD1 (6 bases). The CDR3 contains 16 residues. V was shortened by 1 base and J by 1 base, with 13 bases between the two germline ends. Germline CDR1 MGHDK, CDR2 SYGVNS. The CDR3 here is CASSEFEWGPNTEAFF. DNA of the CDR3: TGTGCCAGCAGTGAATTTGAATGGGGGCCGAACACTGAAGCTTTCTTT.

The rearrangement uses TRBV7-2 and TRBJ2-5; D remains unclear. Germline V CDR1 and CDR2: SGHTA, FQGNSA. The CDR3 loop spans 13 amino acids. Trimming took off 5 bases at V and 2 bases at J, with 9 bases between the two ends. The CDR3 loop reads CASSPSPQETQYF. The CDR3 nucleotides read TGTGCCAGCAGCCCTTCGCCTCAAGAGACCCAGTACTTC.

The chain recombines TRBV28 with TRBJ1-5; 9 bases line up with TRBD1. This CDR3 contains 16 residues. The germline gives CDR1 MDHEN, CDR2 SYDVKM. Trimming took 4 bases from V and 4 from J; bases not matched to a gene: 8. The CDR3 DNA reads TGTGCCAGCAGTTCCTCGACAGGGGGAGGGAATCAGCCCCAGCATTTT. This sequence encodes CASSSSTGGGNQPQHF. The full variable domain, in which reference TRBV28 and TRBJ1-5 provide the parts outside the CDR3, is DVKVTQSSRYLVKRTGEKVFLECVQDMDHENMFWYRQDPGLGLRLIYFSYDVKMKEKGDIPEGYSVSREKKERFSLILESASTNQTSMYLCASSSSTGGGNQPQHFGDGTRLSIL.

Only a few counts were recorded for this clonotype. V gene TRBV5-1 combines with J gene TRBJ2-7, with unresolved D. V was trimmed by 0 bases and J by 9 bases, leaving 19 bases between them. This CDR3 contains 15 residues. The V gene's germline CDR1 is SGHRS and CDR2 YFSETQ. CDR3: CASSLDRRNPVGQYV. CDR3 DNA sequence: TGCGCCAGCAGCTTGGACCGACGGAACCCCGTTGGGCAGTACGTC.

V usage is TRBV19 and J usage is TRBJ1-3; D is unclear. V was trimmed by 2 bases and J by 8 bases, leaving 13 bases between them. This CDR3 region has 14 residues. Germline CDR1 LNHDA, CDR2 SQIVND (reference sequence). CDR3 nucleotide sequence: TGTGCCAGTAGTATAAGGTCGCCGGTTTACACCATATATTTT. Residues: CASSIRSPVYTIYF.

This clonotype was counted a few times. This chain connects TRBV5-1 to TRBJ1-3; D remains unclear. V gave up 3 bases and J gave up 4 bases, with 14 bases separating them. The germline V gene has CDR1 SGHRS and CDR2 YFSETQ. This CDR3 spans 15 amino acids. The CDR3, as DNA: TGCGCCAGCAGCTGGGCCGGGCTAAGCGGAAACACCATATATTTT. Protein: CASSWAGLSGNTIYF.

This clonotype turned up a few times. The chain is built from TRBV9 and TRBJ2-3; TRBD2 matches 8 bases. V shed 0 bases, J shed 3 bases, and the junction held 6 bases outside the gene matches. CDR3 length: 16 amino acids. Germline lookup yields CDR1 SGDLS and CDR2 YYNGEE. The CDR3: CASSVGGGRRTDTQYF. The CDR3 nucleotides are TGTGCCAGCAGCGTAGGCGGGGGGAGGAGAACAGATACGCAGTATTTT. The full variable domain, its missing parts supplied by reference TRBV9 and TRBJ2-3, is DSGVTQTPKHLITATGQRVTLRCSPRSGDLSVYWYQQSLDQGLQFLIQYYNGEERAKGNILERFSAQQFPDLHSELNLSSLELGDSALYFCASSVGGGRRTDTQYFGPGTRLTVL.

V usage is TRBV25-1 and J usage is TRBJ1-3; 7 bases match TRBD1. V shed 5 bases, J shed 2 bases, and the junction held 9 bases outside the gene matches. The CDR3 extends over 16 amino acids. CDR1 and CDR2 (germline): MGHDK, SYGVNS. The CDR3 bases are TGTGCCAGCAGTCCAACTCCCGGACAGGCTGGAAACACCATATATTTT. It codes for CASSPTPGQAGNTIYF.

V usage is TRBV5-1 and J usage is TRBJ1-5, with unresolved D. V was clipped by 0 bases and J by 4 bases, with 8 bases between them. The length of the CDR3 is 14 residues. CDR1 and CDR2 from the germline V gene are SGHRS and YFSETQ. The CDR3 reads CASSLEGNNQPQHF. The CDR3 DNA sequence: TGCGCCAGCAGCTTGGAAGGGAATAATCAGCCCCAGCATTTT.

This clonotype has only a few counts. The chain has TRBV18 and TRBJ1-2, with 8 positions matching TRBD1. The germline gives CDR1 KGHSH, CDR2 LQKENI. V lost 3 bases to trimming and J lost 2 bases; unmatched junction nucleotides: 5. The CDR3 totals 15 residues. The DNA of the CDR3 is TGTGCCAGCTCACCCCGGACAGGGCAGAACTATGGCTACACCTTC. It specifies CASSPRTGQNYGYTF. The complete variable domain, with remaining parts taken from reference TRBV18 and TRBJ1-2, reads NAGVMQNPRHLVRRRGQEARLRCSPMKGHSHVYWYRQLPEEGLKFMVYLQKENIIDESGMPKERFSAEFPKEGPSILRIQQVVRGDSAAYFCASSPRTGQNYGYTFGSGTRLTVV.

In its sample, this clonotype was seen a few times. This chain joins TRBV5-1 and TRBJ2-3, with 7 bases fitting TRBD2. CDR1 is SGHRS, CDR2 YFSETQ, per germline. V was clipped by 0 bases and J by 2 bases; unmatched bases: 6. The CDR3 runs 16 residues. The CDR3 region has the DNA TGCGCCAGCAGCTTGGTCCGACTAGCCTCCACAGATACGCAGTATTTT. Protein: CASSLVRLASTDTQYF.